This record looks at one T cell receptor beta chain sequence and its context. Runs used v3.0 of the immunoSEQ assay and were done at survey level. Sequencing was performed with immunoSEQ multiplex PCR; in TCRdb, only in-frame clones are kept and a portion is missing. The sample lists fewer than 40,000 clones; 85% to 90% were seen once. This record comes from a study of long-term antiretroviral therapy in people with HIV. The sequence came from a woman in her forties or fifties with HIV. The sample in question was unsorted PBMCs, obtained 1.2 years after starting antiretroviral therapy.

The CDR3 loop is CASSQSKAGELFF. The DNA of the CDR3 is TGTGCCAGCAGCCAAAGTAAGGCCGGGGAGCTGTTTTTT. The chain recombines TRBV9 with TRBJ2-2; D not certain. The V end lost 4 bases, the J end lost 6 bases, and 10 bases lay between the germline ends. This CDR3 has 13 amino acids. The V gene's germline CDR1 is SGDLS and CDR2 YYNGEE. Drawing the rest from reference TRBV9 and TRBJ2-2, the complete variable domain is DSGVTQTPKHLITATGQRVTLRCSPRSGDLSVYWYQQSLDQGLQFLIQYYNGEERAKGNILERFSAQQFPDLHSELNLSSLELGDSALYFCASSQSKAGELFFGEGSRLTVL.